Listed here are 28 T cell receptor beta chains from one sample, sequenced in a study of chemoradiotherapy in HPV16-positive cancers (dated by TCRdb to 2021 to 2024). The library was generated by the immunoSEQ multiplex PCR assay. The source is immuneACCESS, and TCRdb retained only in-frame sequences with V and J called. Part of the clones is not carried over; for the studies checked, unresolved V genes explain less than half of this, and the remainder is unexplained. Across this sample there are around 9,500 clones, with roughly 78% seen only once. Around 8.4% of the sample is in the top ten clones. Sample collection was performed from a patient who underwent chemoradiotherapy. The receptors stem from a human donor with HPV-associated anogenital cancer.

This sequence joins TRBV13 and TRBJ2-3; TRBD2 matches at 10 bases. Germline V lookup: CDR1 PRHDT, CDR2 FYEKMQ (reference sequence). The V and J ends lost 4 bases and 6 bases, in that order; junction bases with no gene match: 7. The CDR3 is 15 residues long. CDR3 region: CASSSAGGRWDTQYF. CDR3 in DNA: TGTGCCAGCAGCTCAGCGGGGGGGCGGTGGGATACGCAGTATTTT.

The chain links TRBV5-1 to TRBJ2-3; 8 positions agree with TRBD1. CDR1 SGHRS and CDR2 YFSETQ come from the germline V gene. This CDR3 spans 15 amino acids. V lost 4 bases to trimming and J lost 4 bases; unmatched junction nucleotides: 8. CDR3 amino acids: CASSPADRDADTQYF. DNA of the CDR3: TGCGCCAGCAGCCCAGCGGACAGGGACGCAGATACGCAGTATTTT.

The chain couples TRBV19 to TRBJ1-5; D is unclear. Trimming stripped 3 bases from V and 6 bases from J, with 12 bases between. The CDR3 is 14 residues long. CDR1 and CDR2 (germline): LNHDA, SQIVND (reference sequence). This chain's CDR3 is CASSIGRGRQPQHF. The CDR3 coding sequence is TGTGCCAGTAGTATTGGCCGAGGGCGTCAGCCCCAGCATTTT.

The V gene is TRBV7-6, the J gene TRBJ2-2, with 9 bases matching TRBD1. Germline lookup yields CDR1 SGHVS and CDR2 FNYEAQ. There are 17 residues in the CDR3. Losses at the gene ends were 3 bases for V and 1 base for J; bases not matched to a gene: 6. Here the CDR3 reads CASSLDPDRGNTGELFF. CDR3 nucleotides: TGTGCCAGCAGCTTGGACCCGGACAGGGGGAACACCGGGGAGCTGTTTTTT.

V usage is TRBV19 and J usage is TRBJ1-4, with 9 positions matching TRBD1. This CDR3 has 15 residues. Germline assignment: CDR1 LNHDA and CDR2 SQIVND (reference sequence). Trimming cost V 4 bases and J 7 bases; bases outside gene matches: 7. The CDR3: CASSTGQGRGEKLFF. The CDR3 DNA reads as TGTGCCAGTAGTACTGGACAGGGGCGGGGTGAAAAACTGTTTTTT. Combining the CDR3 with reference TRBV19 and TRBJ1-4 gives the whole variable domain DGGITQSPKYLFRKEGQNVTLSCEQNLNHDAMYWYRQDPGQGLRLIYYSQIVNDFQKGDIAEGYSVSREKKESFPLTVTSAQKNPTAFYLCASSTGQGRGEKLFFGSGTQLSVL.

The rearrangement links TRBV30 to TRBJ2-1, with D possibly matching TRBD2 (6 bases). CDR3 size: 14 residues. The germline gives CDR1 GTSNPN, CDR2 SVGIG (reference sequence). V gave up 7 bases and J gave up 0 bases, with 13 bases separating them. This chain's CDR3 is CASNSGSSYNEQFF. CDR3 nucleotides: TGTGCCTCCAATAGCGGAAGCTCCTACAATGAGCAGTTCTTC.

The chain carries TRBV7-9 and TRBJ2-2; D gene unclear. The germline CDR1 and CDR2 sequences are SEHNR and FQNEAQ (reference sequence). Between the trimmed V and J ends, which lost 6 bases and 3 bases, there was a span of 20 bases. This CDR3 spans 17 amino acids. CDR3 coding DNA: TGTGCCAGCAGACCCCCATTCAGATACCGGGACACCGGGGAGCTGTTTTTT. Translating it yields CASRPPFRYRDTGELFF. Full variable domain (rest looked up from reference TRBV7-9 and TRBJ2-2): DTGVSQNPRHKITKRGQNVTFRCDPISEHNRLYWYRQTLGQGPEFLTYFQNEAQLEKSRLLSDRFSAERPKGSFSTLEIQRTEQGDSAMYLCASRPPFRYRDTGELFFGEGSRLTVL.

The rearrangement links TRBV5-1 to TRBJ1-1, with 7 bases lining up with TRBD1. Trimming took 0 bases from V and 5 from J; bases not matched to a gene: 7. Looked up from germline, CDR1 is SGHRS and CDR2 is YFSETQ. This CDR3 comprises 15 residues. The CDR3 nucleotides are TGCGCCAGCAGCTTGGTGGCAGGGGGATATACTGAAGCTTTCTTT. Its protein is CASSLVAGGYTEAFF.

The chain couples TRBV18 to TRBJ2-7; possibly TRBD1 for D (5 bases). Deletions cut 3 bases from V and 2 bases from J, with 11 bases between. Germline assignment: CDR1 KGHSH and CDR2 LQKENI. This CDR3 is 14 amino acids long. The CDR3 sequence is CASSPPGSPYEQYF. Here the CDR3 DNA reads TGTGCCAGCTCACCGCCAGGGTCCCCCTACGAGCAGTACTTC. The full variable domain, rest sourced from reference TRBV18 and TRBJ2-7, is NAGVMQNPRHLVRRRGQEARLRCSPMKGHSHVYWYRQLPEEGLKFMVYLQKENIIDESGMPKERFSAEFPKEGPSILRIQQVVRGDSAAYFCASSPPGSPYEQYFGPGTRLTVT.

In its sample, this clone was seen a few times. The rearrangement uses TRBV7-2 and TRBJ1-1, with D possibly matching TRBD1 (5 bases). This CDR3 is 13 amino acids long. Deletions cut 2 bases from V and 10 bases from J, with 14 bases between. Germline V lookup: CDR1 SGHTA, CDR2 FQGNSA. CDR3 nucleotides: TGTGCCAGCAGCTTAAACCAGGGAAGGGGAGCTTTCTTT. The encoded protein is CASSLNQGRGAFF.

The V and J genes are TRBV7-8 and TRBJ1-2; tentative D call: TRBD1 (6 bases). Per germline, CDR1 SGHVS and CDR2 FQNEAQ. Trimming removed 5 bases at V and 0 bases at J, with 16 bases between. CDR3 length equals 16 residues. CDR3 coding DNA: TGTGCCAGCAGCGAAACTGGGACACCTCCTAACTATGGCTACACCTTC. Protein sequence: CASSETGTPPNYGYTF.

DNA of the CDR3: TGTGCCAGTAGTCCCCGGGGAGGACCTAGCACAGATACGCAGTATTTT. Translation gives CASSPRGGPSTDTQYF. V gene TRBV19 combines with J gene TRBJ2-3; TRBD2 might be the D (6 bases). The V end was cut by 5 bases, the J end by 0 bases, with 15 bases between. This CDR3 is built from 16 residues. The V gene's germline CDR1 is LNHDA and CDR2 SQIVND (reference sequence).

This clone showed up just a few times. This chain connects TRBV2 to TRBJ1-2, with D perhaps matching TRBD1 (5 bases). Germline V lookup: CDR1 SNHLY, CDR2 FYNNEI. The CDR3 has 13 residues. V was cut by 3 bases and J by 10 bases, with 15 bases left in between. CDR3 sequence reads: CASSDLGQSDYTF. The CDR3 bases are TGTGCCAGCAGTGACTTAGGACAAAGTGACTACACCTTC.

The V call is TRBV25-1, the J call TRBJ1-1; 10 bases map to TRBD1. The CDR3 is 13 residues long. CDR1 and CDR2 (germline): MGHDK, SYGVNS. V lost 6 bases, J lost 5 bases, and 3 bases stayed unmatched. The CDR3 loop is CASRGQGRTEAFF. The DNA of the CDR3 is TGTGCCAGCAGGGGACAGGGGAGGACTGAAGCTTTCTTT.

This clone was recorded a few times. This chain uses TRBV2 with TRBJ2-3; D is undetermined. The V end was cut by 4 bases, the J end by 3 bases, with 8 bases between. The CDR3 spans 13 residues. Germline V gives CDR1 SNHLY, CDR2 FYNNEI. The CDR3 DNA sequence: TGTGCCAGCAGTGGGGGTGGGACAGATACGCAGTATTTT. It codes for CASSGGGTDTQYF.

CDR3 in amino acids: CASSTLAGGPETQYF. CDR3 sequence (DNA): TGTGCCAGTAGTACTCTAGCGGGGGGGCCAGAGACCCAGTACTTC. The rearrangement joins TRBV19 to TRBJ2-5, with TRBD2 matching over 12 bases. The CDR3 covers 15 residues. V was pared by 4 bases and J by 4 bases, with 4 bases of the junction left unmatched. CDR1 is LNHDA and CDR2 is SQIVND in the germline V gene (reference sequence).

This clone is a singleton in its sample. V is TRBV11-3 and J is TRBJ2-3, with 12 bases matching TRBD1. CDR1 and CDR2 (germline): SGHNT, YENEEA. CDR3 size: 15 residues. Trimming removed 5 bases from V and 6 bases from J; junction bases left unmatched: 6. The CDR3 sequence: CASSPGTGGRDTQYF. CDR3 coding DNA: TGTGCCAGCAGCCCCGGGACAGGGGGCAGGGATACGCAGTATTTT.

The V call is TRBV6-1, the J call TRBJ2-4, with 9 positions matching TRBD2. V lost 1 base to trimming and J lost 9 bases; unmatched junction nucleotides: 13. The CDR3 sequence is 17 residues long. Germline V gene sequence: CDR1 MNHNS, CDR2 SASEGT. CDR3 DNA: TGTGCCAGCAGTGAAGGCGGGGGGGCCCCAAAAGGGAGCATTCAGTACTTC. Residues: CASSEGGGAPKGSIQYF.

This clone has only a few counts. The genes are TRBV12-5 and TRBJ1-1; D possibly corresponds to TRBD1 (6 bases). Germline CDR1 and CDR2: LGHNT and FRNRAP. There are 16 residues in the CDR3. With 6 bases removed from V and 1 base from J, the gap between germline ends came to 18 bases. The CDR3 is CASGWAGARWNTEAFF. The DNA of the CDR3 is TGTGCTAGTGGGTGGGCGGGGGCCCGATGGAACACTGAAGCTTTCTTT.

The chain is built from TRBV29-1 and TRBJ2-1, with 8 nucleotides matching TRBD1. This CDR3 has 11 residues. Trimming cost V 5 bases and J 15 bases; bases outside gene matches: 9. The germline V gene has CDR1 SQVTM and CDR2 ANQGSEA. The CDR3 DNA reads TGCAGCGTTCCGACAGGGGCCAATCCGTTCTTC. Encoded protein: CSVPTGANPFF.

The chain links TRBV5-1 to TRBJ1-4, with 9 bases fitting TRBD1. CDR1 and CDR2 from the germline V gene are SGHRS and YFSETQ. The CDR3 length is 14 residues. V trimming: 4 bases; J trimming: 7 bases; junction bases outside the gene matches: 5. CDR3 nucleotide sequence: TGCGCCAGCAGCCCGGGGACAGGGTTTGAAAAACTGTTTTTT. Residues: CASSPGTGFEKLFF. Using reference TRBV5-1 and TRBJ1-4 for the parts outside the CDR3, the full variable domain is KAGVTQTPRYLIKTRGQQVTLSCSPISGHRSVSWYQQTPGQGLQFLFEYFSETQRNKGNFPGRFSGRQFSNSRSEMNVSTLELGDSALYLCASSPGTGFEKLFFGSGTQLSVL.

J is TRBJ1-4 and V is TRBV27; no firm D call. Germline assignment: CDR1 MNHEY and CDR2 SMNVEV (reference sequence). Trimming left V 1 base short and J 8 bases short, with 14 bases between. The CDR3 loop spans 15 amino acids. The CDR3 sequence is CASSLFGPQREKLFF. CDR3 DNA: TGTGCCAGCAGTTTATTTGGACCTCAAAGGGAAAAACTGTTTTTT.

The chain recombines TRBV28 with TRBJ2-2, with D perhaps assigned TRBD1 or TRBD2 (5 bases each). Germline CDR1 and CDR2: MDHEN and SYDVKM. The CDR3 has 15 amino acids. The V end was cut by 6 bases, the J end by 6 bases, with 17 bases between. CDR3 DNA sequence: TGTGCCAGCAGCCTGGGACCGGCGAAGGCCGGGGAGCTGTTTTTT. Its protein is CASSLGPAKAGELFF. The full variable domain, in which reference TRBV28 and TRBJ2-2 provide the parts outside the CDR3, is DVKVTQSSRYLVKRTGEKVFLECVQDMDHENMFWYRQDPGLGLRLIYFSYDVKMKEKGDIPEGYSVSREKKERFSLILESASTNQTSMYLCASSLGPAKAGELFFGEGSRLTVL.

V is TRBV11-2 and J is TRBJ2-2; D not certain. Deletions cut 5 bases from V and 6 bases from J, with 4 bases between. The germline V gene has CDR1 SGHAT and CDR2 FQNNGV. The CDR3 has 11 residues. The CDR3 reads CASSLSGELFF. DNA of the CDR3: TGTGCCAGCAGCCTCTCCGGGGAGCTGTTTTTT.

This sequence joins TRBV6-5 and TRBJ1-2; D not certain. This CDR3 region has 10 residues. Trimming cost V 10 bases and J 5 bases, with 8 bases left between them. The V gene's germline CDR1 is MNHEY and CDR2 SVGAGI. CDR3 DNA sequence: TGTGCCACCTTCCGGTATGGCTACACCTTC. This gives the protein CATFRYGYTF.

This clone was detected only once. This chain connects TRBV4-1 to TRBJ2-5; 10 bases are shared with TRBD2. The J segment lost 5 bases and the V segment lost 2 bases, leaving 8 bases of the junction unmatched. Germline CDR1 MGHRA, CDR2 YSYEKL. The CDR3 is 16 amino acids. The CDR3 reads CASSQTSGGASETQYF. In DNA, the CDR3 is TGCGCCAGCAGCCAAACAAGCGGGGGGGCCTCGGAGACCCAGTACTTC.

This rearrangement joins TRBV9 to TRBJ2-7, with no clear D. The CDR3 is made up of 14 amino acids. V lost 0 bases, J lost 7 bases, and 14 bases lay in between. CDR1 and CDR2 from the germline V gene are SGDLS and YYNGEE. In DNA form, the CDR3 reads TGTGCCAGCAGCGTAGTGGCAGAGAAGGGTGAGCAGTACTTC. This codes for CASSVVAEKGEQYF.

The chain joins TRBV2 to TRBJ2-5; 11 bases align to TRBD2. The CDR3 has 15 amino acids. CDR1 and CDR2 (germline): SNHLY, FYNNEI. With V trimmed by 5 bases and J by 4 bases, 6 bases remained unmatched. CDR3 nucleotide sequence: TGTGCCAGCAGTAATAGCGGGGGGGCCAGAGAGACCCAGTACTTC. Its protein product is CASSNSGGARETQYF.